This T cell receptor beta chain was documented in a study of cytomegalovirus exposure and HLA in healthy donors. Study-wide findings and caveats: Looking again later, the authors saw that most CMV-associated TCR beta chains seemed HLA-restricted. About 87% or about 30% of the time was how often most TCR beta V segments were productive, according to an earlier analysis. Researchers reported in a later analysis that a missense DCLRE1C variant was tied to TCR beta V- and J-gene trimming. A later analysis found common viral pathogens apparently linked to several of the most significant clusters.

Unmatched junction bases numbered 10, after V lost 2 bases and J lost 6 bases. Germline CDR1 reads SGHVT; CDR2 reads SQSDAQ. CDR3 length equals 18 residues. The PCR used 60 Vbeta and 13 Jbeta primers. Assay: immunoSEQ multiplex PCR; the TCRdb copy retains only in-frame clones and omits some. The data contain approximately 140,000 clones, just over 65% of them singletons. Note on this clone: Its antigen is currently unknown.

The sample comprised PBMCs. V is TRBV7-4 and J is TRBJ2-1, with TRBD2 matching over 13 bases. The sequence was obtained from a woman aged 55-70 years in good health and CMV-seronegative. CDR3 sequence reads: CASSLRTSGSLTGNEQFF. Written as DNA, the CDR3 is TGTGCCAGCAGCTTACGGACTAGCGGGAGTTTAACCGGCAATGAGCAGTTCTTC.